The subject of this entry is one T cell receptor beta chain. This sample was taken from a study of Ad26.COV2.S vaccination and SARS-CoV-2 variants. The V segment lost 4 bases and the J segment 3 bases; nucleotides outside the gene matches: 4. The V gene's germline CDR1 is SGHRS and CDR2 YFSETQ. The CDR3 has 13 residues. Clones were read by immunoSEQ multiplex PCR, and TCRdb kept only the in-frame ones, dropping some. Of 350,000 to 500,000 clones listed, 90% are singletons. Treatment specified: some 19 received Ad26.COV2.S at low or high dose, single or two shots; roughly five received placebo; per-sample allocation not given. Sampling was performed 63 days after the first vaccine or placebo injection. Donor was an adult aged 18-55 years in Boston.

V is TRBV5-1 and J is TRBJ2-7, with 7 bases matching TRBD1. This receptor was obtained from a person between 18 and 65 years old who received the Ad26.COV2.S COVID-19 vaccine or a placebo. The sequencing here drew on peripheral blood, taken in a trial of Ad26.COV2.S vaccine versus placebo. The CDR3 protein is CASSTRDSYEQYF. The CDR3 DNA follows: TGCGCCAGCAGCACCCGGGACAGCTACGAGCAGTACTTC. The whole variable domain, filled in from reference TRBV5-1 and TRBJ2-7, reads KAGVTQTPRYLIKTRGQQVTLSCSPISGHRSVSWYQQTPGQGLQFLFEYFSETQRNKGNFPGRFSGRQFSNSRSEMNVSTLELGDSALYLCASSTRDSYEQYFGPGTRLTVT.